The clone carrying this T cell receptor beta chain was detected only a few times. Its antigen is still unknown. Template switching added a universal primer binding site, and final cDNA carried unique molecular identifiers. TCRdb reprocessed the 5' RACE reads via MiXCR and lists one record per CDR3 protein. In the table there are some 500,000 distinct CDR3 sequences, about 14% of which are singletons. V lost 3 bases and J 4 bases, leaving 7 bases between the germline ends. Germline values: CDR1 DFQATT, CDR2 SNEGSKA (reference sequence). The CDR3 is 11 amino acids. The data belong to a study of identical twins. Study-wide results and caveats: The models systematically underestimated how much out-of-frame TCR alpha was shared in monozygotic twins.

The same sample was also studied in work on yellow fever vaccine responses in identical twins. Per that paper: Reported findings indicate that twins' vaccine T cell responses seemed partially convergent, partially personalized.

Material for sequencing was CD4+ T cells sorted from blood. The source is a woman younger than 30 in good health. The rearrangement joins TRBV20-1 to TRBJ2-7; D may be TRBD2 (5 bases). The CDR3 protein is CSASGKYEQYF. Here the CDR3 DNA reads TGCAGTGCTAGCGGGAAATACGAGCAGTACTTC.